Presented here are 28 T cell receptor beta chains from one specimen sequenced in a study of T-cell memory formation after mild COVID-19. TCRdb itself ran the 5' RACE reads through MiXCR, one entry per CDR3 protein. Of roughly 150,000 distinct CDR3 sequences in the sample, around 25% are singletons; the top ten hold roughly 25%. The sample was PBMCs or a T cell subset sorted from them (not recorded which). The receptors stem from an adult woman who had mild COVID-19 (a few samples of this study predate the infection). Cell type and time point are not known.

The chain links TRBV20-1 to TRBJ2-1, with 8 bases matching TRBD2. The CDR3 has 16 residues. V lost 3 bases and J lost 1; bases outside the gene matches: 8. CDR1 DFQATT and CDR2 SNEGSKA come from the germline V gene (reference sequence). CDR3 sequence: CSASSGGGSSYNEQFF. CDR3 DNA: TGCAGTGCTAGTTCTGGCGGGGGGTCGTCCTACAATGAGCAGTTCTTC.

This chain uses TRBV4-3 with TRBJ1-4; D may be TRBD1 (6 bases). The germline gives CDR1 LGHNA, CDR2 YSLEER. CDR3 length: 15 amino acids. The V end lost 0 bases, the J end lost 8 bases, and 13 bases lay between the germline ends. Here the CDR3 reads CASSQDAGGMEKLFF. The CDR3 DNA sequence: TGCGCCAGCAGCCAAGATGCCGGGGGCATGGAAAAACTGTTTTTT.

The gene calls are TRBV13 and TRBJ1-2; D ambiguous. Germline loops: CDR1 PRHDT, CDR2 FYEKMQ (reference sequence). The CDR3 length is 15 residues. Trimming stripped 3 bases from V and 4 bases from J, with 15 bases between. The CDR3 here is CASSFADGSSYGYTF. CDR3 nucleotides: TGTGCCAGCAGCTTCGCCGACGGGTCGAGCTATGGCTACACCTTC.

This sequence joins TRBV4-1 and TRBJ2-7; 11 bases match TRBD1. Per germline, CDR1 MGHRA and CDR2 YSYEKL. This CDR3 contains 18 residues. The junction had 7 bases not matched to a gene; V was cut back by 0 bases and J by 0 bases. The CDR3 DNA is TGCGCCAGCAGCCAAGACCCCACCGGGACAGGGGGCTCCTACGAGCAGTACTTC. Amino acid sequence: CASSQDPTGTGGSYEQYF.

The chain recombines TRBV2 with TRBJ2-1, with 10 bases fitting TRBD2. Germline values: CDR1 SNHLY, CDR2 FYNNEI. J gave up 4 bases and V 10 bases, and 4 bases lay outside the gene matches. The CDR3 has 13 residues. In DNA form, the CDR3 reads TGTGCCAACCTAGCGGGAGAGTACAATGAGCAGTTCTTC. Protein sequence: CANLAGEYNEQFF.

This clonotype was counted a few times. The chain uses TRBV7-9 and TRBJ2-7; the D gene is possibly TRBD2 (5 bases). The CDR3 runs 11 residues. Germline V gene sequence: CDR1 SEHNR, CDR2 FQNEAQ (reference sequence). Written as DNA, the CDR3 is TGTTTCATCGAGTTGGGAGACGAGCAGTACTTC. It encodes CFIELGDEQYF.

The table lists this clonotype with a few counts. The chain links TRBV6-5 to TRBJ1-2, with D unresolved. Trimming stripped 5 bases from V and 5 bases from J, with 15 bases between. CDR3 length equals 14 residues. Germline lookup yields CDR1 MNHEY and CDR2 SVGAGI. The CDR3 sequence: CASSLRLAAYGYTF. CDR3 sequence (DNA): TGTGCCAGCAGTCTCAGACTCGCCGCATATGGCTACACCTTC.

This clonotype was detected a few times. The genes are TRBV5-1 and TRBJ1-1; 11 bases are a match to TRBD1. V shed 4 bases and J 5 bases; nucleotides not matched to a gene: 4. CDR3 length: 14 amino acids. Per the germline V gene, CDR1 is SGHRS and CDR2 is YFSETQ. CDR3 sequence (DNA): TGCGCCAGCAGCACCGGACAGGGGGCAACTGAAGCTTTCTTT. Its translation: CASSTGQGATEAFF.

This rearrangement joins TRBV5-1 to TRBJ1-2; unclear D gene. The CDR3 runs 13 residues. The V end was cut by 2 bases, the J end by 3 bases, with 8 bases between. Germline CDR1 and CDR2: SGHRS and YFSETQ. The CDR3: CASSFGMDYGYTF. Written as DNA, the CDR3 is TGCGCCAGCAGCTTTGGCATGGACTATGGCTACACCTTC.

The gene calls are TRBV3-1 and TRBJ2-2; D possibly corresponds to TRBD2 (6 bases). Between the trimmed V and J ends, which lost 4 bases and 5 bases, there was a span of 29 bases. The germline CDR1 and CDR2 sequences are LGHDT and YNNKEL (reference sequence). The CDR3 is made up of 20 amino acids. The CDR3: CASSLYHLTEPGLETGELFF. Here the CDR3 DNA reads TGTGCCAGCAGCCTCTACCACCTAACAGAGCCGGGACTTGAGACCGGGGAGCTGTTTTTT.

This clonotype was observed a few times. The chain's CDR3 is CASMWRVFPNQPQHF. CDR3 sequence (DNA): TGTGCCAGCATGTGGAGGGTTTTTCCCAATCAGCCCCAGCATTTT. The V and J genes are TRBV25-1 and TRBJ1-5, with unresolved D. Germline V gives CDR1 MGHDK, CDR2 SYGVNS. Trimming stripped 7 bases from V and 3 bases from J, with 16 bases between. The CDR3 runs 15 residues.

DNA for the CDR3: TGTGCCACCAGTGATTTGCTTAGCGGGGGGCCGTTCTTC. It encodes CATSDLLSGGPFF. This rearrangement joins TRBV24-1 to TRBJ2-1, with 10 bases lining up with TRBD2. The trim removed 0 bases at V and 15 bases at J, leaving 4 bases unmatched. The germline V gene has CDR1 KGHDR and CDR2 SFDVKD. The CDR3 totals 13 residues.

The chain recombines TRBV7-9 with TRBJ2-3; no clear D. The CDR3 is 16 amino acids. Germline V gene data show CDR1 as SEHNR and CDR2 as FQNEAQ (reference sequence). With 5 bases removed from V and 3 bases from J, the gap between germline ends came to 18 bases. The CDR3 sequence: CASSPTIGRNTDTQYF. The CDR3 DNA is TGTGCCAGCAGCCCCACCATCGGGCGGAATACAGATACGCAGTATTTT.

The chain combines TRBV7-9 with TRBJ2-7; 8 positions match TRBD1. There are 16 residues in the CDR3. With 5 bases clipped from V and 1 base from J, the junction kept 10 bases outside the gene matches. Germline-derived CDR1 and CDR2 are SEHNR and FQNEAQ (reference sequence). Written as DNA, the CDR3 is TGTGCCAGCAGCGTTCCCGGGACAGGTCTTTCCTACGAGCAGTACTTC. Its protein is CASSVPGTGLSYEQYF.

The chain employs TRBV5-6 and TRBJ2-1; TRBD2 might be the D (6 bases). CDR1 SGHDT and CDR2 YYEEEE come from the germline V gene. The ends were cut back, 5 bases at V and 8 bases at J, with 11 bases in the middle. The CDR3 consists of 12 residues. CDR3 region: CASRIPGDEQFF. CDR3 coding DNA: TGTGCCAGCAGAATCCCGGGGGATGAGCAGTTCTTC.

The CDR3: CASSLRQGNEQFF. The CDR3 region has the DNA TGTGCCAGCAGTTTAAGGCAGGGCAATGAGCAGTTCTTC. The chain is built from TRBV27 and TRBJ2-1; a possible D gene is TRBD1 (5 bases). CDR3 length: 13 amino acids. The V gene lost 2 bases and the J gene lost 6 bases, with 8 bases spanning the gap. Looked up from germline, CDR1 is MNHEY and CDR2 is SMNVEV (reference sequence).

The rearrangement uses TRBV6-2 or TRBV6-3 and TRBJ1-5, with 8 bases aligning to TRBD1. CDR3 length equals 15 residues. Unmatched junction bases numbered 5, after V lost 6 bases and J lost 1 base. Germline V lookup: CDR1 MNHEY, CDR2 SVGEGT. The CDR3 DNA sequence: TGTGCCAGCAGATATGGACAGGGAAGCAATCAGCCCCAGCATTTT. It yields the protein CASRYGQGSNQPQHF.

This clonotype was found a few times. The V call is TRBV9, the J call TRBJ2-7; a weak D match, TRBD1 (6 bases). The CDR3 consists of 15 residues. The V gene's germline CDR1 is SGDLS and CDR2 YYNGEE. V was pared by 0 bases and J by 2 bases, with 12 bases between. Written as DNA, the CDR3 is TGTGCCAGCAGCGTAGGGTCAGGGGTCACCTACGAGCAGTACTTC. Translating gives CASSVGSGVTYEQYF.

J is TRBJ2-7 and V is TRBV15; no clear D gene. V lost 1 base, J lost 7 bases, and 14 bases lay in between. Germline V gives CDR1 LNHNV, CDR2 YYDKDF (reference sequence). The CDR3 runs to 14 residues. CDR3 in DNA: TGTGCCACCAGCAGAGTAATAGAGAGAAGTGAGCAGTACTTC. Translation: CATSRVIERSEQYF.

This clonotype was recorded a few times. The gene calls are TRBV5-1 and TRBJ1-5; 7 bases are shared with TRBD1. This CDR3 is 16 amino acids long. Germline V gene sequence: CDR1 SGHRS, CDR2 YFSETQ. Germline trimming cut 4 bases from V and 3 bases from J; bases unmatched to any gene: 10. CDR3 protein: CASSPGDREVNQPQHF. Written as DNA, the CDR3 is TGCGCCAGCAGCCCGGGTGACAGGGAGGTCAATCAGCCCCAGCATTTT.

V usage is TRBV6-2 or TRBV6-3 and J usage is TRBJ2-1; no firm D call. Between the trimmed V and J ends, which lost 4 bases and 0 bases, there was a span of 7 bases. Per the germline V gene, CDR1 is MNHEY and CDR2 is SVGEGT. This CDR3 comprises 14 residues. The DNA for the CDR3 is TGTGCCAGCAGTTGGCATATCTCCTACAATGAGCAGTTCTTC. This translates into CASSWHISYNEQFF.

The chain is built from TRBV11-2 and TRBJ2-1, with 7 bases lining up with TRBD2. Germline CDR1 reads SGHAT; CDR2 reads FQNNGV. CDR3 size: 14 residues. The J segment lost 4 bases and the V segment lost 5 bases, leaving 5 bases of the junction unmatched. The CDR3 DNA reads TGTGCCAGCAGCCAGCCGCGGGAGTACAATGAGCAGTTCTTC. Protein: CASSQPREYNEQFF.

The genes are TRBV4-1 and TRBJ1-2; tentatively, D is TRBD1 (6 bases). The CDR3 extends over 15 amino acids. With 4 bases removed from V and 3 bases from J, the gap between germline ends came to 15 bases. Germline CDR1 and CDR2: MGHRA and YSYEKL. CDR3 nucleotide sequence: TGCGCCAGCAGCCGAGACCCGGGGGCTGACTATGGCTACACCTTC. Encoded protein: CASSRDPGADYGYTF.

This chain links TRBV6-5 with TRBJ2-7; D is ambiguous. CDR1 MNHEY and CDR2 SVGAGI come from the germline V gene. The ends were cut back, 8 bases at V and 1 base at J, with 12 bases in the middle. There are 13 residues in the CDR3. CDR3 nucleotide sequence: TGTGCCAGCGGGCAGGCGGCATCCTACGAGCAGTACTTC. It translates to CASGQAASYEQYF.

This chain uses TRBV30 with TRBJ1-6; D is uncertain. The CDR3 extends over 13 amino acids. The V gene lost 4 bases and the J gene lost 8 bases, with 12 bases spanning the gap. The V gene's germline CDR1 is GTSNPN and CDR2 SVGIG (reference sequence). Here the CDR3 reads CAWNAGLDSPLHF. The CDR3, as DNA: TGTGCCTGGAATGCGGGTCTTGATTCACCCCTCCACTTT.

V is TRBV10-3 and J is TRBJ2-3; the D gene is possibly TRBD2 (6 bases). Trimming pared 0 bases from V and 2 bases from J, leaving 21 bases between. CDR1 and CDR2 (germline): ENHRY, SYGVKD. This CDR3 is 19 amino acids long. The CDR3 here is CAISESSGAAEGFTDTQYF. CDR3 DNA sequence: TGTGCCATCAGTGAGTCGTCCGGTGCGGCGGAGGGTTTCACAGATACGCAGTATTTT.

This chain uses TRBV12-3 or TRBV12-4 with TRBJ1-5; TRBD1 is a possible D gene (5 bases). The CDR3 covers 14 residues. V was clipped by 5 bases and J by 6 bases, with 14 bases between them. This chain's CDR3 is CASSPRAGTQPQHF. CDR3 coding DNA: TGTGCCAGCAGTCCCAGAGCGGGGACTCAGCCCCAGCATTTT.

The rearrangement uses TRBV7-8 and TRBJ2-7; TRBD1 matches at 8 bases. V was clipped by 8 bases and J by 1 base; unmatched bases: 10. The CDR3 covers 15 residues. Germline V CDR1 and CDR2: SGHVS, FQNEAQ. The CDR3 nucleotides are TGTGCCAGCCGCCACCGGGACAGGCGTTCCTACGAGCAGTACTTC. It specifies CASRHRDRRSYEQYF.